These 21 T cell receptor beta chains were sequenced from one sample in a study of radiotherapy plus CTLA-4 blockade in lung cancer. Repertoires were generated with immunoSEQ multiplex PCR, while TCRdb's copy carries only in-frame clones and drops some. The sample holds about 62,000 clones, approximately 79% seen once. The input for sequencing was peripheral blood, taken from a patient treated with radiotherapy plus ipilimumab. These receptors were taken from a human donor with non-small cell lung cancer who had a complete response to radiotherapy plus ipilimumab.

The chain employs TRBV2 and TRBJ1-6; weak D call: TRBD1 (6 bases). The germline V gene has CDR1 SNHLY and CDR2 FYNNEI. The CDR3 is 14 residues long. Trimming removed 5 bases from V and 7 bases from J, with 12 bases in between. CDR3 DNA sequence: TGTGCCAGCAGTCGGGACAACAGAAATTCACCCCTCCACTTT. Amino acid sequence: CASSRDNRNSPLHF.

The chain is built from TRBV5-6 and TRBJ2-2, with 7 bases fitting TRBD1. Germline CDR1 reads SGHDT; CDR2 reads YYEEEE. There are 15 residues in the CDR3. The V gene end was trimmed by 5 bases and the J gene end by 2 bases; junction bases not matched to a gene: 6. CDR3 nucleotide sequence: TGTGCCAGCAGGACCGGGACAGTCAACACCGGGGAGCTGTTTTTT. The encoded protein is CASRTGTVNTGELFF.

In its sample, this clone was seen a few times. This rearrangement joins TRBV7-7 to TRBJ2-7, with D perhaps matching TRBD2 (7 bases). With 5 bases removed from V and 1 base from J, the gap between germline ends came to 9 bases. Germline-derived CDR1 and CDR2 are SSHAT and FNYEAQ (reference sequence). CDR3 length equals 13 residues. The CDR3 here is CASSRGGSYEQYF. The DNA of the CDR3 is TGTGCCAGCAGCAGGGGGGGTTCCTACGAGCAGTACTTC.

The V call is TRBV30, the J call TRBJ1-2; TRBD1 matches at 7 bases. J was trimmed by 8 bases and V by 1 base; bases with no gene match: 4. This CDR3 region has 12 residues. The germline V gene encodes CDR1 GTSNPN and CDR2 SVGIG (reference sequence). CDR3 amino acids: CAWSGGGRGYTF. The CDR3 bases are TGTGCCTGGAGTGGAGGGGGCCGGGGCTACACCTTC. Full variable domain (rest looked up from reference TRBV30 and TRBJ1-2): SQTIHQWPATLVQPVGSPLSLECTVEGTSNPNLYWYRQAAGRGLQLLFYSVGIGQISSEVPQNLSASRPQDRQFILSSKKLLLSDSGFYLCAWSGGGRGYTFGSGTRLTVV.

This chain uses TRBV13 with TRBJ2-3; 7 bases map to TRBD2. The length of the CDR3 is 19 residues. V lost 2 bases, J lost 0 bases, and 14 bases stayed unmatched. From germline, CDR1 is PRHDT and CDR2 FYEKMQ (reference sequence). The DNA for the CDR3 is TGTGCCAGCAGCTTATTCTGGAGCGGGGACGGGGCCAGCACAGATACGCAGTATTTT. This translates into CASSLFWSGDGASTDTQYF.

V gene TRBV10-1 combines with J gene TRBJ2-1, with D perhaps TRBD2 (5 bases). The germline V gene has CDR1 WNHNN and CDR2 SYGVQD (reference sequence). Trimming cost V 0 bases and J 9 bases, with 9 bases left between them. There are 13 residues in the CDR3. CDR3 residues: CASSESLAGEQFF. The CDR3 DNA follows: TGCGCCAGCAGTGAGTCGTTGGCGGGTGAGCAGTTCTTC.

This rearrangement joins TRBV7-8 to TRBJ2-7; the match to TRBD1 covers 7 bases. Germline V gene data show CDR1 as SGHVS and CDR2 as FQNEAQ. The CDR3 has 15 amino acids. The V and J ends lost 1 base and 1 base, in that order; junction bases with no gene match: 4. The CDR3 region has the DNA TGTGCCAGCAGCTTAGACAGGGGATCGTCCTACGAGCAGTACTTC. Translated, it gives CASSLDRGSSYEQYF.

This rearrangement joins TRBV28 to TRBJ1-2, with D unclear. Germline-derived CDR1 and CDR2 are MDHEN and SYDVKM. Between the trimmed V and J ends, which lost 5 bases and 1 base, there was a span of 5 bases. This CDR3 contains 12 residues. CDR3 nucleotides: TGTGCCAGCAGTCTTATTAACTATGGCTACACCTTC. As protein: CASSLINYGYTF.

The CDR3 sequence: CSVEQGSSYEQYF. The DNA of the CDR3 is TGCAGCGTTGAACAGGGGAGCTCCTACGAGCAGTACTTC. J is TRBJ2-7 and V is TRBV29-1; weak D call: TRBD1 (6 bases). CDR1 is SQVTM and CDR2 is ANQGSEA in the germline V gene. V lost 2 bases to trimming and J lost 0 bases, with 8 bases between them. The CDR3 is made up of 13 amino acids.

The chain links TRBV29-1 to TRBJ2-1; 8 bases map to TRBD1. CDR3 size: 13 residues. CDR1 SQVTM and CDR2 ANQGSEA come from the germline V gene. J gave up 6 bases and V 2 bases, and 3 bases lay outside the gene matches. In nucleotides, the CDR3 is TGCAGCGTTGAACCACAGGGGGGCAATGAGCAGTTCTTC. Translating it yields CSVEPQGGNEQFF.

CDR3 sequence reads: CASSLIGGGAGDTQYF. CDR3 nucleotide sequence: TGCGCCAGCAGCTTGATAGGCGGGGGGGCGGGAGATACGCAGTATTTT. This chain connects TRBV5-1 to TRBJ2-3; TRBD2 matches 9 bases. The CDR3 extends over 16 amino acids. The junction had 8 bases not matched to a gene; V was cut back by 1 base and J by 5 bases. Germline lookup yields CDR1 SGHRS and CDR2 YFSETQ.

The sample holds a few counts of this clone. The chain couples TRBV7-2 to TRBJ2-7, with D possibly TRBD1 on 6 matching bases. Trimming left V 3 bases short and J 0 bases short, with 12 bases between. The CDR3 has 15 amino acids. Germline-derived CDR1 and CDR2 are SGHTA and FQGNSA. Here the CDR3 reads CASSFQGPRSYEQYF. CDR3 nucleotides: TGTGCCAGCAGCTTCCAGGGGCCCCGCTCCTACGAGCAGTACTTC.

V usage is TRBV4-3 and J usage is TRBJ2-2; possibly TRBD1 for D (6 bases). V lost 6 bases and J 7 bases, leaving 15 bases between the germline ends. The CDR3 runs 14 residues. Germline CDR1 is LGHNA and CDR2 is YSLEER. The CDR3, as DNA: TGCGCCAGCAGACTGACAGGAAAGGGCGGGGAGCTGTTTTTT. Protein sequence: CASRLTGKGGELFF.

A few counts support this clone. The chain uses TRBV7-9 and TRBJ2-7, with 13 bases fitting TRBD2. Germline V CDR1 and CDR2: SEHNR, FQNEAQ (reference sequence). J lost 2 bases, V lost 4 bases, and 2 bases had no gene match. The CDR3 is 15 amino acids. The CDR3 DNA reads as TGTGCCAGCAGCTCCACTAGCGGGAGGGCCTACGAGCAGTACTTC. This encodes CASSSTSGRAYEQYF.

This sequence joins TRBV25-1 and TRBJ1-1; D not certain. The CDR3 spans 13 residues. Per the germline V gene, CDR1 is MGHDK and CDR2 is SYGVNS. V shed 2 bases and J shed 5 bases, with 9 bases lying between them. The chain's CDR3 is CASSERIYTEAFF. DNA for the CDR3: TGTGCCAGCAGTGAAAGAATCTATACTGAAGCTTTCTTT. The whole variable domain, remainder taken from reference TRBV25-1 and TRBJ1-1, is EADIYQTPRYLVIGTGKKITLECSQTMGHDKMYWYQQDPGMELHLIHYSYGVNSTEKGDLSSESTVSRIRTEHFPLTLESARPSHTSQYLCASSERIYTEAFFGQGTRLTVV.

The chain links TRBV7-2 to TRBJ1-5, with D possibly matching TRBD1 (5 bases). The CDR3 is 14 residues long. V was clipped by 3 bases and J by 6 bases, with 12 bases between them. In germline, CDR1 is SGHTA, CDR2 FQGNSA. The DNA for the CDR3 is TGTGCCAGCAGCTTGGGAGGCCAGGGTCAGCCCCAGCATTTT. Translation: CASSLGGQGQPQHF. The full variable domain, in which reference TRBV7-2 and TRBJ1-5 provide the parts outside the CDR3, is GAGVSQSPSNKVTEKGKDVELRCDPISGHTALYWYRQSLGQGLEFLIYFQGNSAPDKSGLPSDRFSAERTGGSVSTLTIQRTQQEDSAVYLCASSLGGQGQPQHFGDGTRLSIL.

This clone appeared a few times. V and J are TRBV6-1 and TRBJ1-5, with 9 bases lining up with TRBD1. The trim removed 6 bases at V and 7 bases at J, leaving 10 bases unmatched. Germline CDR1 reads MNHNS; CDR2 reads SASEGT. The CDR3 totals 15 residues. CDR3 nucleotide sequence: TGTGCCAGCAGCCCGCTGTGGACAGGGGAACAGCCCCAGCATTTT. It encodes CASSPLWTGEQPQHF.

The rearrangement joins TRBV7-9 to TRBJ2-5, with D tentatively TRBD1 (7 bases). Deletions cut 5 bases from V and 1 base from J, with 23 bases between. The CDR3 consists of 18 residues. Germline loops: CDR1 SEHNR, CDR2 FQNEAQ (reference sequence). CDR3 sequence (DNA): TGTGCCAGCAGCCCGCGGGGTCAGGACAGGAAAATCCAAGAGACCCAGTACTTC. It translates to CASSPRGQDRKIQETQYF.

This clone was found once. The V gene is TRBV4-3, the J gene TRBJ2-6; 8 bases are shared with TRBD1. The CDR3 runs to 16 residues. V was clipped by 5 bases and J by 2 bases; unmatched bases: 5. Germline V gene lookup returns CDR1 LGHNA and CDR2 YSLEER. The chain's CDR3 is CASSKDRAAGANVLTF. The CDR3 DNA reads as TGCGCCAGCAGCAAGGACAGGGCAGCTGGGGCCAACGTCCTGACTTTC.

The chain employs TRBV7-2 and TRBJ1-1, with 7 nucleotides matching TRBD1. Germline V gene sequence: CDR1 SGHTA, CDR2 FQGNSA. CDR3 size: 12 residues. J was trimmed by 7 bases and V by 6 bases; bases with no gene match: 5. Here the CDR3 reads CASSDRAFEAFF. CDR3 nucleotide sequence: TGTGCCAGCAGTGACAGGGCTTTTGAAGCTTTCTTT.

In its sample, this clone was seen a few times. The chain couples TRBV19 to TRBJ1-1; D is undetermined. Germline loops: CDR1 LNHDA, CDR2 SQIVND (reference sequence). Deletions cut 3 bases from V and 6 bases from J, with 14 bases between. The CDR3 has 14 amino acids. CDR3: CASSIAQLRAEAFF. The CDR3 DNA reads TGTGCCAGTAGTATCGCGCAACTGAGGGCTGAAGCTTTCTTT. Supplemented by reference TRBV19 and TRBJ1-1, the full variable domain reads DGGITQSPKYLFRKEGQNVTLSCEQNLNHDAMYWYRQDPGQGLRLIYYSQIVNDFQKGDIAEGYSVSREKKESFPLTVTSAQKNPTAFYLCASSIAQLRAEAFFGQGTRLTVV.